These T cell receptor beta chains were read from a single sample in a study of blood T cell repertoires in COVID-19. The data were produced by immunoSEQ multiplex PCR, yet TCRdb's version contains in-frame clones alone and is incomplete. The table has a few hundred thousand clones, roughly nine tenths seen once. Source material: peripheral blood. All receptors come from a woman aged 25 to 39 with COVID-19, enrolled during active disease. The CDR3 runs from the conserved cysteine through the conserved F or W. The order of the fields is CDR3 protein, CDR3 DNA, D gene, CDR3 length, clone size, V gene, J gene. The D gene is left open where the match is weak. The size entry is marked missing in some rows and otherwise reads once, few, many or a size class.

CDR3aa: CASSLGPTANYGYTF
CDR3nt: TGTGCCAGCAGCTTGGGCCCCACAGCTAACTATGGCTACACCTTC
d_gene: -
len: 15
abundance: -
v_gene: TRBV5-6
j_gene: TRBJ1-2

CDR3aa: CASSLIGQGNTEAFF
CDR3nt: TGTGCCAGCAGCTTAATTGGACAGGGGAACACTGAAGCTTTCTTT
d_gene: TRBD1
len: 15
abundance: -
v_gene: TRBV7-6
j_gene: TRBJ1-1

CDR3aa: CASSPFADSYNEQFF
CDR3nt: TGCGCCAGCAGCCCCTTTGCAGACAGCTACAATGAGCAGTTCTTC
d_gene: -
len: 15
abundance: -
v_gene: TRBV4-3
j_gene: TRBJ2-1

CDR3aa: CASTRQNTGELFF
CDR3nt: TGTGCCAGCACCAGACAGAACACCGGGGAGCTGTTTTTT
d_gene: -
len: 13
abundance: -
v_gene: TRBV3-1/TRBV3-2
j_gene: TRBJ2-2

CDR3aa: CASSTGGPDGYTF
CDR3nt: TGTGCCAGCAGCACAGGGGGCCCTGATGGCTACACCTTC
d_gene: TRBD1
len: 13
abundance: -
v_gene: TRBV12-3/TRBV12-4
j_gene: TRBJ1-2

CDR3aa: CASSPGVVGQETQYF
CDR3nt: TGTGCTAGCAGCCCCGGGGTGGTGGGGCAAGAGACCCAGTACTTC
d_gene: -
len: 15
abundance: -
v_gene: TRBV7-7
j_gene: TRBJ2-5

CDR3aa: CASSLEMRTSQFF
CDR3nt: TGTGCCAGCAGCTTAGAGATGAGGACTTCCCAGTTCTTC
d_gene: -
len: 13
abundance: -
v_gene: TRBV11-3
j_gene: TRBJ2-1

CDR3aa: CASSPGDYEAFF
CDR3nt: TGTGCCAGCAGCCCTGGAGATTATGAAGCTTTCTTT
d_gene: -
len: 12
abundance: -
v_gene: TRBV7-8
j_gene: TRBJ1-1

CDR3aa: CASSYSTVEAFF
CDR3nt: TGTGCCAGCAGTTACTCGACAGTTGAAGCTTTCTTT
d_gene: -
len: 12
abundance: -
v_gene: TRBV6-6
j_gene: TRBJ1-1

CDR3aa: CASSTRTRLNSPLHF
CDR3nt: TGTGCCAGTAGTACCCGGACACGGCTGAATTCACCCCTCCACTTT
d_gene: -
len: 15
abundance: -
v_gene: TRBV19
j_gene: TRBJ1-6

CDR3aa: CATSRDSGGTEGDTQYF
CDR3nt: TGTGCCACCAGCAGAGATAGCGGCGGGACTGAAGGGGATACGCAGTATTTT
d_gene: -
len: 17
abundance: many
v_gene: TRBV15
j_gene: TRBJ2-3

CDR3aa: CASSLTGGLFRYGYTF
CDR3nt: TGTGCCAGCAGTTTGACAGGCGGCCTCTTTAGATATGGCTACACCTTC
d_gene: -
len: 16
abundance: few
v_gene: TRBV27
j_gene: TRBJ1-2

CDR3aa: CASSSTGNYNEQFF
CDR3nt: TGCGCCAGCAGCTCGACAGGGAACTACAATGAGCAGTTCTTC
d_gene: TRBD1
len: 14
abundance: -
v_gene: TRBV5-1
j_gene: TRBJ2-1

CDR3aa: CASSWASGGAGTDTQYF
CDR3nt: TGTGCCAGCAGCTGGGCTAGCGGGGGGGCCGGCACAGATACGCAGTATTTT
d_gene: TRBD2
len: 17
abundance: -
v_gene: TRBV5-8
j_gene: TRBJ2-3

CDR3aa: CASSQTGGEKLFF
CDR3nt: TGCGCCAGCAGCCAGACAGGGGGCGAAAAACTGTTTTTT
d_gene: TRBD1
len: 13
abundance: -
v_gene: TRBV4-1
j_gene: TRBJ1-4

CDR3aa: CASSARQGTNYGYTF
CDR3nt: TGCGCCAGCAGCGCCCGACAGGGAACTAACTATGGCTACACCTTC
d_gene: TRBD1
len: 15
abundance: -
v_gene: TRBV5-1
j_gene: TRBJ1-2

CDR3aa: CASSAFRGMSNQPQHF
CDR3nt: TGTGCCAGCAGTGCCTTCAGGGGAATGAGCAATCAGCCCCAGCATTTT
d_gene: -
len: 16
abundance: -
v_gene: TRBV27
j_gene: TRBJ1-5

CDR3aa: CASKSLGGTGRYGYTF
CDR3nt: TGTGCCAGCAAAAGTCTCGGAGGGACAGGGAGATATGGCTACACCTTC
d_gene: TRBD1
len: 16
abundance: -
v_gene: TRBV28
j_gene: TRBJ1-2

CDR3aa: CAWSRQGIGYTF
CDR3nt: TGTGCCTGGTCGCGCCAGGGTATCGGCTACACCTTC
d_gene: -
len: 12
abundance: -
v_gene: TRBV30
j_gene: TRBJ1-2

CDR3aa: CASSLSRDGYTF
CDR3nt: TGTGCCAGCAGTTTATCTCGGGATGGCTACACCTTC
d_gene: -
len: 12
abundance: -
v_gene: TRBV6-5
j_gene: TRBJ1-2

CDR3aa: CASSLRGGGSYNSPLHF
CDR3nt: TGTGCCAGCAGCTTACGCGGGGGGGGATCCTATAATTCACCCCTCCACTTT
d_gene: -
len: 17
abundance: -
v_gene: TRBV7-8
j_gene: TRBJ1-6

CDR3aa: CASSADSLYGYTF
CDR3nt: TGTGCCAGCAGCGCCGACAGTCTCTATGGCTACACCTTC
d_gene: -
len: 13
abundance: -
v_gene: TRBV7-9
j_gene: TRBJ1-2

CDR3aa: CASSFRQYYNSPLHF
CDR3nt: TGTGCCAGCAGTTTTCGACAGTACTATAATTCACCCCTCCACTTT
d_gene: -
len: 15
abundance: -
v_gene: TRBV6-2/TRBV6-3
j_gene: TRBJ1-6

CDR3aa: CASSLGFRGRELFF
CDR3nt: TGTGCCAGCAGCTTGGGGTTCAGGGGGCGGGAGCTGTTTTTT
d_gene: TRBD1
len: 14
abundance: -
v_gene: TRBV5-5
j_gene: TRBJ2-2

CDR3aa: CATSRDTPGLGDEQFF
CDR3nt: TGTGCCACCAGCAGAGATACCCCGGGTCTAGGTGATGAGCAGTTCTTC
d_gene: -
len: 16
abundance: -
v_gene: TRBV15
j_gene: TRBJ2-1

CDR3aa: CASSSAGVVFYEQYF
CDR3nt: TGTGCCAGCAGTTCGGCGGGGGTGGTCTTCTACGAGCAGTACTTC
d_gene: TRBD2
len: 15
abundance: -
v_gene: TRBV6-2/TRBV6-3
j_gene: TRBJ2-7

CDR3aa: CASRTGTGSQPQHF
CDR3nt: TGTGCCAGCAGGACCGGGACAGGGAGCCAGCCCCAGCATTTT
d_gene: TRBD1
len: 14
abundance: -
v_gene: TRBV6-5
j_gene: TRBJ1-5

CDR3aa: CSASNAGGSGDHNEQFF
CDR3nt: TGCAGTGCTAGTAATGCGGGGGGTTCCGGGGATCACAATGAGCAGTTCTTC
d_gene: TRBD2
len: 17
abundance: -
v_gene: TRBV20-1
j_gene: TRBJ2-1

CDR3aa: CAWGGTGGNQPQHF
CDR3nt: TGTGCCTGGGGCGGGACAGGGGGAAATCAGCCCCAGCATTTT
d_gene: TRBD1
len: 14
abundance: few
v_gene: TRBV30
j_gene: TRBJ1-5

CDR3aa: CASSFTSSGGGFF
CDR3nt: TGTGCCAGCAGCTTTACCTCAAGCGGGGGAGGGTTCTTC
d_gene: TRBD2
len: 13
abundance: -
v_gene: TRBV7-8
j_gene: TRBJ2-1

CDR3aa: CATSRDRNTEAFF
CDR3nt: TGTGCCACCAGCAGAGACAGGAACACTGAAGCTTTCTTT
d_gene: -
len: 13
abundance: -
v_gene: TRBV15
j_gene: TRBJ1-1

CDR3aa: CAWSVPGGLKGTEAFF
CDR3nt: TGTGCCTGGAGTGTACCAGGGGGGCTGAAGGGCACTGAAGCTTTCTTT
d_gene: TRBD1
len: 16
abundance: once
v_gene: TRBV30
j_gene: TRBJ1-1

CDR3aa: CASSSYREGQETQYF
CDR3nt: TGTGCCAGCAGCTCCTACAGGGAGGGCCAAGAGACCCAGTACTTC
d_gene: -
len: 15
abundance: -
v_gene: TRBV5-5
j_gene: TRBJ2-5

CDR3aa: CASSLGGGYTF
CDR3nt: TGTGCCAGCAGTTTGGGGGGTGGCTACACCTTC
d_gene: -
len: 11
abundance: -
v_gene: TRBV12-3/TRBV12-4
j_gene: TRBJ1-2

CDR3aa: CASSMYTPNQPQHF
CDR3nt: TGTGCCAGTAGTATGTACACGCCCAATCAGCCCCAGCATTTT
d_gene: -
len: 14
abundance: -
v_gene: TRBV19
j_gene: TRBJ1-5

CDR3aa: CASSYGRHLEAFF
CDR3nt: TGTGCCAGCAGTTACGGGAGGCATCTTGAAGCTTTCTTT
d_gene: -
len: 13
abundance: -
v_gene: TRBV6-5
j_gene: TRBJ1-1

CDR3aa: CASSEDGGMNTEAFF
CDR3nt: TGTGCCAGCAGCGAAGACGGAGGGATGAACACTGAAGCTTTCTTT
d_gene: -
len: 15
abundance: -
v_gene: TRBV9
j_gene: TRBJ1-1

CDR3aa: CARSLDSVSYGYTF
CDR3nt: TGTGCCCGGAGTCTCGACAGCGTATCTTATGGCTACACCTTC
d_gene: -
len: 14
abundance: -
v_gene: TRBV30
j_gene: TRBJ1-2

CDR3aa: CASSRGGRNQPQHF
CDR3nt: TGTGCCAGCAGCCGTGGAGGTCGCAATCAGCCCCAGCATTTT
d_gene: -
len: 14
abundance: -
v_gene: TRBV7-9
j_gene: TRBJ1-5

CDR3aa: CASSSRGTINTGELFF
CDR3nt: TGTGCCAGCAGCTCCCGGGGGACTATTAACACCGGGGAGCTGTTTTTT
d_gene: TRBD2
len: 16
abundance: -
v_gene: TRBV7-2
j_gene: TRBJ2-2

CDR3aa: CATADRDYSPLHF
CDR3nt: TGTGCCACCGCTGACAGGGATTATTCACCCCTCCACTTT
d_gene: TRBD1
len: 13
abundance: -
v_gene: TRBV27
j_gene: TRBJ1-6

CDR3aa: CASSIVTGGPGELFF
CDR3nt: TGTGCCAGTAGTATAGTAACGGGGGGCCCGGGGGAGCTGTTTTTT
d_gene: -
len: 15
abundance: -
v_gene: TRBV19
j_gene: TRBJ2-2